This T cell receptor beta chain is from a study of blood T cells in healthy people across ages (dated by TCRdb to 2013 to 2016). Some background on the complete study: In model experiments, template switching captured roughly one uniquely barcoded TCR beta cDNA molecule for every two T cells. Donors were grouped into four age groups: young (average roughly 15 years), middle-aged (roughly 37), aged (around 66) and long-lived (approximately 78). Using deep sequencing normalized with unique cDNA molecular identifiers, the study measured how TCR beta repertoire diversity changes with age. To avoid experimental bias, donors of different ages were randomly spread across the sequencing lanes. For two donors (one aged 18 to 30 and one aged 80 or older), the study analyzed two additional independent replicas of 1 million unique cDNA reads from the same blood draw.

Study-wide findings and limitations: Estimates of total diversity from one million sequenced T cells were regarded as lower bounds and underestimates. As age increased, observed TCR beta diversity per million T cells dropped in a roughly linear way, and a significant reduction was already evident by age approximately 40. The CMV infection status of donors was not known, potentially confounding age-related changes in expanded clonotypes. Since profiling was done on bulk unsorted PBMCs, naive and antigen-experienced compartments could not be conclusively compared. Observed TCR beta diversity correlated strongly with the percentage of naive T cells measured by flow cytometry. Compared with the aged group, more naive CD4+ T cells, fewer expanded clones and increased TCR diversity were shown by the long-lived group, suggesting age selection.

The roughly 37 donors, aged 6 to 90 years, were systemically healthy Caucasian individuals from Russia. Each donor gave about 9.7 milliliters of peripheral blood, drawn into EDTA-treated Vacutainer tubes. PBMCs were isolated by Ficoll-Paque density-gradient centrifugation, with at least 6.5 million obtained per sample. Total RNA, at least 5 micrograms per sample, was extracted from PBMCs with Trizol reagent. The percentages of naive CD45RAhigh/CD27high T cells were determined by flow cytometry on a PBMC aliquot from every donor. A note on this clonotype: Its recognized antigen is unknown. Base-call qualities are not available, and no considerably larger clone is one nucleotide away.

The library came from 5' RACE. The data were produced on an Illumina HiSeq 2500. A second PCR of roughly 7 to 11 cycles was performed with a sample-barcoded 5' primer and a J-beta primer mix. A template-switch 5' adaptor carrying 12 random nucleotides introduced a unique molecular identifier onto each TCR beta cDNA molecule. Each sample yielded at least 2.5 million CDR3-containing paired-end reads. First-strand cDNA synthesis was performed from all RNA using the Mint cDNA synthesis kit, with priming by a TRBC-specific oligonucleotide. After uracil-DNA glycosylase treatment, a first 18-cycle PCR used universal primers M1SS and BC2_uni_R on all cDNA. Turning to the authors' computational methods: Normalization of each sample was performed by random selection of 1 million high-quality reads, each carrying a distinct molecular identifier. Reads with shared molecular identifiers were discarded instead of being binned into consensus sequences. CDR3 identification, clonotype clustering and error correction used MiTCR with a Q25 quality threshold and the strictest error-elimination algorithm. A nonparametric unseen species model using Euler transformation provided a lower-bound estimate of total TCR beta diversity. TCRdb's own reprocessing of the public reads used fastp at Q25 and MiXCR and kept productive beta chains. Rows are combined by CDR3 protein, so each entry shows the most common genes and DNA. The V and J calls shown here were made by TCRdb, not taken from the authors' results. This sample lists about 680,000 distinct CDR3 sequences; about 52% were detected once. The ten largest make up around 32% of the sample.

Here V drops 2 bases and J drops 3 bases, and the junction holds 9 bases not matched to any gene. The CDR3 contains 15 residues, cysteine and phenylalanine counted. The DNA shown is the 45-base CDR3, in frame from base 1. The germline V gene (reference sequence) provides CDR1 GTSNPN and CDR2 SVGIG. The source is a woman between 55 and 75 years old in good health. Material: blood. The sequence is built from TRBV30 and TRBJ1-2, with TRBD1 matching 7 junction bases. The CDR3 region: CAWSPRQGVDYGYTF. The base sequence is TGTGCCTGGAGTCCTAGACAGGGTGTAGACTATGGCTACACCTTC.